These 18 T cell receptor beta chains were all obtained from the same sample, sequenced in a study of blood T cell repertoires in COVID-19. Profiling relied on immunoSEQ multiplex PCR, and the TCRdb table lists in-frame clones only, not all of them. The sample holds more than 95,000 clones, over 65% seen once. Material for sequencing was peripheral blood. All receptors come from a man in his sixties or seventies with acute or convalescent COVID-19.

This clone was seen a single time. CDR3 sequence reads: CASSFATGDPNEQYF. The CDR3 DNA sequence: TGTGCCAGCAGCTTCGCTACAGGGGATCCTAACGAGCAGTACTTC. The V call is TRBV2, the J call TRBJ2-7, with TRBD1 identical over 7 bases. CDR3 size: 15 residues. Germline CDR1 SNHLY, CDR2 FYNNEI. V gave up 6 bases and J gave up 5 bases; unmatched junction bases: 13.

The chain links TRBV11-3 to TRBJ2-1; 8 bases agree with TRBD2. The V segment lost 3 bases and the J segment 10 bases; nucleotides outside the gene matches: 5. This CDR3 comprises 13 residues. Germline values: CDR1 SGHNT, CDR2 YENEEA. The CDR3 region has the DNA TGTGCCAGCAGCTTTCCAGCGGGAGAGGAGCAGTTCTTC. Its protein is CASSFPAGEEQFF.

V and J are TRBV5-1 and TRBJ2-1, with 9 bases lining up with TRBD1. CDR3 length: 15 amino acids. Germline CDR1 SGHRS, CDR2 YFSETQ. V shed 3 bases and J 6 bases; nucleotides not matched to a gene: 7. CDR3 in amino acids: CASSSPGTGFNEQFF. DNA of the CDR3: TGCGCCAGCAGCTCCCCCGGGACAGGGTTCAATGAGCAGTTCTTC.

The chain couples TRBV2 to TRBJ2-7; D gene uncertain. The CDR3 runs 14 residues. Germline V gene data show CDR1 as SNHLY and CDR2 as FYNNEI. Trimming shortened V by 4 bases and J by 2 bases, and 12 bases separated the two germline ends. CDR3 amino acids: CASSGGSVPYEQYF. The CDR3 region has the DNA TGTGCCAGCAGTGGTGGTAGTGTTCCCTACGAGCAGTACTTC.

The rearrangement joins TRBV7-9 to TRBJ2-1; no reliable D call. This CDR3 has 16 amino acids. V shed 0 bases and J shed 6 bases, with 15 bases lying between them. Germline V lookup: CDR1 SEHNR, CDR2 FQNEAQ (reference sequence). This CDR3 reads CASSLASSQIFNEQFF. CDR3 DNA: TGTGCCAGCAGCTTAGCAAGTTCGCAGATATTCAATGAGCAGTTCTTC.

This clone was recorded a few times. The CDR3 here is CAWSKPPRLTGTYEQYF. The CDR3 DNA reads TGTGCCTGGAGTAAACCCCCCAGGCTCACAGGGACCTACGAGCAGTACTTC. The chain employs TRBV30 and TRBJ2-7, with D possibly matching TRBD1 (6 bases). Trimming shortened V by 2 bases and J by 2 bases, and 22 bases separated the two germline ends. The germline V gene has CDR1 GTSNPN and CDR2 SVGIG (reference sequence). The CDR3 sequence is 17 residues long.

The DNA for the CDR3 is TGTGCCAGCAGCCTCGGGGCCTACGAGCAGTACTTC. Translating it yields CASSLGAYEQYF. The chain is built from TRBV5-6 and TRBJ2-7; D might be TRBD2 (5 bases). The CDR3 has 12 amino acids. Germline V gene data show CDR1 as SGHDT and CDR2 as YYEEEE. Trimming took off 4 bases at V and 2 bases at J, with 7 bases between the two ends.

The rearrangement links TRBV6-6 to TRBJ2-7; TRBD2 aligns across 8 bases. This CDR3 is 15 amino acids long. The V segment lost 0 bases and the J segment 3 bases; nucleotides outside the gene matches: 4. CDR1 and CDR2 from the germline V gene are MNHNY and SVGAGI (reference sequence). The CDR3 coding sequence is TGTGCCAGCAGTTACTCGGCCAGCGGGAGCTACGAGCAGTACTTC. It encodes CASSYSASGSYEQYF.

The V call is TRBV2, the J call TRBJ2-7; 11 positions agree with TRBD1. Germline CDR1 is SNHLY and CDR2 is FYNNEI. The CDR3 totals 16 residues. Trimming at V came to 5 bases and at J to 3 bases, leaving 9 bases not matched to a gene. The CDR3: CASSSTTGTGGYEQYF. CDR3 in DNA: TGTGCCAGCAGTTCTACAACCGGGACAGGGGGCTACGAGCAGTACTTC.

The rearrangement uses TRBV30 and TRBJ2-1, with a possible D match to TRBD2 (7 bases). Per germline, CDR1 GTSNPN and CDR2 SVGIG (reference sequence). The CDR3 covers 16 residues. V was clipped by 4 bases and J by 7 bases, with 23 bases between them. CDR3 loop: CAWTSMEGGRTNEQFF. In DNA, the CDR3 is TGTGCCTGGACCTCTATGGAGGGGGGGCGTACGAATGAGCAGTTCTTC.

This sequence joins TRBV5-1 and TRBJ2-2; the match to TRBD2 covers 8 bases. Germline CDR1 SGHRS, CDR2 YFSETQ. Trimming removed 4 bases from V and 4 bases from J; junction bases left unmatched: 12. There are 17 residues in the CDR3. CDR3 loop: CASSVHGSGAFTGELFF. As DNA, the CDR3 is TGCGCCAGCAGCGTTCACGGTAGCGGGGCCTTCACCGGGGAGCTGTTTTTT.

To note about this clone: In the same sample, other DNA sequences code for this CDR3. The chain has TRBV7-6 and TRBJ2-5, with TRBD2 matching 8 bases. The germline gives CDR1 SGHVS, CDR2 FNYEAQ. V gave up 4 bases and J gave up 2 bases; unmatched junction bases: 3. This CDR3 has 14 residues. In DNA form, the CDR3 reads TGTGCCAGCAGCTCGGGACTAGGACAAGAGACCCAGTACTTC. Protein sequence: CASSSGLGQETQYF.

CDR3 sequence: CASSSEALAGGRGNEQFF. The CDR3 nucleotides are TGTGCCAGCAGCTCGGAGGCGCTAGCGGGAGGACGGGGGAATGAGCAGTTCTTC. The chain uses TRBV7-2 and TRBJ2-1; TRBD2 matches 11 bases. J lost 7 bases, V lost 4 bases, and 15 bases had no gene match. Per the germline V gene, CDR1 is SGHTA and CDR2 is FQGNSA. CDR3 length equals 18 residues.

CDR3 sequence (DNA): TGTGCCACCAGTGATGTGACTAGCGGCTCCTACAATGAGCAGTTCTTC. Its translation is CATSDVTSGSYNEQFF. This chain joins TRBV24-1 and TRBJ2-1, with 9 bases identical to TRBD2. Germline V gene sequence: CDR1 KGHDR, CDR2 SFDVKD. J lost 0 bases, V lost 3 bases, and 2 bases had no gene match. This CDR3 region has 16 residues.

This chain links TRBV29-1 with TRBJ1-2; maybe TRBD1 (5 bases). Germline values: CDR1 SQVTM, CDR2 ANQGSEA. The CDR3 is made up of 14 amino acids. V was clipped by 1 base and J by 1 base, with 10 bases between them. The CDR3: CSVEGGADNYGYTF. The CDR3 nucleotides are TGCAGCGTTGAAGGGGGCGCGGATAACTATGGCTACACCTTC.

This clone was seen once. This chain's CDR3 is CASTTGGEGRTGELFF. The CDR3 DNA reads as TGTGCCAGCACTACGGGAGGGGAGGGCCGCACCGGGGAGCTGTTTTTT. The V call is TRBV2, the J call TRBJ2-2, with 8 bases that match TRBD2. The CDR3 consists of 16 residues. J lost 4 bases, V lost 7 bases, and 11 bases had no gene match. Per the germline V gene, CDR1 is SNHLY and CDR2 is FYNNEI. Full variable domain (missing parts from reference TRBV2 and TRBJ2-2): EPEVTQTPSHQVTQMGQEVILRCVPISNHLYFYWYRQILGQKVEFLVSFYNNEISEKSEIFDDQFSVERPDGSNFTLKIRSTKLEDSAMYFCASTTGGEGRTGELFFGEGSRLTVL.

V usage is TRBV7-2 and J usage is TRBJ2-2, with 16 positions matching TRBD2. Germline CDR1 reads SGHTA; CDR2 reads FQGNSA. With V trimmed by 1 base and J by 5 bases, 7 bases remained unmatched. The CDR3 is 19 residues long. The CDR3 sequence: CASSLVGTSGGARTGELFF. CDR3 nucleotide sequence: TGTGCCAGCAGCTTAGTTGGGACTAGCGGGGGGGCCCGAACCGGGGAGCTGTTTTTT.

The genes are TRBV18 and TRBJ1-5; 7 bases match TRBD1. Germline CDR1 KGHSH, CDR2 LQKENI. J lost 1 base, V lost 3 bases, and 3 bases had no gene match. The CDR3 totals 15 residues. CDR3 in DNA: TGTGCCAGCTCACCGGGACAGATAAGCAATCAGCCCCAGCATTTT. Translated, it gives CASSPGQISNQPQHF.